Following are 18 T cell receptor beta chains from one sample sequenced in a study of OX40 agonist ivuxolimab in advanced cancers. This table comes from immunoSEQ multiplex PCR, and its TCRdb copy is limited to in-frame clones, with some not included. The sample yields some 80,000 clones, around 84% seen once. Specimen: CD4+ or CD8+ T cells sorted from blood, collected in a trial of the OX40 agonist ivuxolimab. The receptors come from an adult with an advanced solid tumor such as melanoma, head and neck, liver or kidney cancer.

This rearrangement joins TRBV19 to TRBJ2-1; 9 bases map to TRBD2. The germline V gene has CDR1 LNHDA and CDR2 SQIVND (reference sequence). V shed 1 base, J shed 8 bases, and the junction held 12 bases outside the gene matches. The CDR3 totals 17 residues. The DNA of the CDR3 is TGTGCCAGTAGTATAGTTCTCAAGGCTAGCGGGATGTATGAGCAGTTCTTC. Its translation is CASSIVLKASGMYEQFF.

The chain links TRBV27 to TRBJ2-1; the D gene could be TRBD1 or TRBD2 (6 bases each). With 4 bases removed from V and 8 bases from J, the gap between germline ends came to 15 bases. Germline V gene sequence: CDR1 MNHEY, CDR2 SMNVEV (reference sequence). The CDR3 contains 14 residues. CDR3 sequence reads: CASSSPTGADEQFF. The CDR3 DNA is TGTGCCAGCAGTTCGCCGACGGGGGCGGATGAGCAGTTCTTC.

The chain has TRBV6-6 and TRBJ2-4, with D possibly TRBD2 on 5 matching bases. CDR3 length: 15 amino acids. Germline V gene sequence: CDR1 MNHNY, CDR2 SVGAGI (reference sequence). The ends were cut back, 6 bases at V and 6 bases at J, with 18 bases in the middle. In DNA, the CDR3 is TGTGCCAGCAGCCTCGACGGGAACAGAATAAACATTCAGTACTTC. Translated, it gives CASSLDGNRINIQYF.

The chain is built from TRBV7-9 and TRBJ1-1, with 9 bases lining up with TRBD1. With 5 bases clipped from V and 4 bases from J, the junction kept 8 bases outside the gene matches. Germline V gene data show CDR1 as SEHNR and CDR2 as FQNEAQ (reference sequence). The CDR3 is 15 residues long. The CDR3 protein is CASSQWDREGTEAFF. The CDR3, as DNA: TGTGCCAGCAGCCAATGGGACAGGGAGGGCACTGAAGCTTTCTTT.

V usage is TRBV30 and J usage is TRBJ1-1; D is uncertain. Germline V lookup: CDR1 GTSNPN, CDR2 SVGIG (reference sequence). The ends were cut back, 0 bases at V and 5 bases at J, with 10 bases in the middle. This CDR3 is 13 amino acids long. In DNA, the CDR3 is TGTGCCTGGAGTGTACAACATACAACTGAAGCTTTCTTT. Its translation: CAWSVQHTTEAFF.

The chain employs TRBV7-2 and TRBJ2-1; 9 bases map to TRBD1. Germline assignment: CDR1 SGHTA and CDR2 FQGNSA. Unmatched junction bases numbered 10, after V lost 5 bases and J lost 8 bases. The CDR3 covers 15 residues. The CDR3 region has the DNA TGTGCCAGCAGCAACCGAGGGGGACAGGGTTATGAGCAGTTCTTC. It translates to CASSNRGGQGYEQFF.

The chain recombines TRBV18 with TRBJ2-1, with TRBD1 as a possible D gene (8 bases). The CDR3 has 15 amino acids. V lost 1 base and J lost 7, with 14 bases in between. Germline lookup yields CDR1 KGHSH and CDR2 LQKENI. CDR3 loop: CASSPQQGGRNEQFF. CDR3 nucleotides: TGTGCCAGCTCACCACAACAGGGGGGGCGGAATGAGCAGTTCTTC. The variable domain in full, completed from reference TRBV18 and TRBJ2-1, reads NAGVMQNPRHLVRRRGQEARLRCSPMKGHSHVYWYRQLPEEGLKFMVYLQKENIIDESGMPKERFSAEFPKEGPSILRIQQVVRGDSAAYFCASSPQQGGRNEQFFGPGTRLTVL.

The chain links TRBV6-1 to TRBJ1-5; 7 bases fit TRBD1. Trimming cost V 0 bases and J 4 bases; bases outside gene matches: 12. Germline V gene lookup returns CDR1 MNHNS and CDR2 SASEGT. CDR3 length equals 18 residues. For the CDR3, the DNA is TGTGCCAGCAGTGAAGCTCTACAACAGGGGAGCGGGAATCAGCCCCAGCATTTT. Its protein product is CASSEALQQGSGNQPQHF.

J is TRBJ2-5 and V is TRBV19; tentatively, D is TRBD1 or TRBD2 (5 bases each). Germline V gene sequence: CDR1 LNHDA, CDR2 SQIVND (reference sequence). CDR3 length: 15 residues. V gave up 3 bases and J gave up 4 bases, with 15 bases separating them. The DNA for the CDR3 is TGTGCCAGTAGTATCCTCATCGGGGCCCGAGAGACCCAGTACTTC. Translating gives CASSILIGARETQYF.

This clone was seen a single time. V gene TRBV27 combines with J gene TRBJ2-4; 9 bases map to TRBD1. This CDR3 contains 14 residues. With V trimmed by 4 bases and J by 8 bases, 6 bases remained unmatched. Looked up from germline, CDR1 is MNHEY and CDR2 is SMNVEV (reference sequence). The CDR3 spells CASSSTGGAHIQYF. The CDR3 nucleotides are TGTGCCAGCAGTTCCACAGGGGGCGCGCACATTCAGTACTTC.

This chain connects TRBV18 to TRBJ1-5; D is undetermined. CDR3 length: 14 amino acids. V lost 6 bases, J lost 7 bases, and 16 bases lay in between. The germline V gene has CDR1 KGHSH and CDR2 LQKENI. CDR3 sequence reads: CASSPQAGRQPQHF. CDR3 in DNA: TGTGCCAGCTCGCCCCAGGCGGGGAGACAGCCCCAGCATTTT. Using reference TRBV18 and TRBJ1-5 for the parts outside the CDR3, the full variable domain is NAGVMQNPRHLVRRRGQEARLRCSPMKGHSHVYWYRQLPEEGLKFMVYLQKENIIDESGMPKERFSAEFPKEGPSILRIQQVVRGDSAAYFCASSPQAGRQPQHFGDGTRLSIL.

The chain recombines TRBV18 with TRBJ1-1; 12 bases line up with TRBD1. The germline V gene encodes CDR1 KGHSH and CDR2 LQKENI. J lost 3 bases, V lost 4 bases, and 9 bases had no gene match. The CDR3 runs to 17 residues. In DNA, the CDR3 is TGTGCCAGCTCACGAGGGGACAGGGGGCCGGGGGACACTGAAGCTTTCTTT. Residues: CASSRGDRGPGDTEAFF.

This chain uses TRBV6-6 with TRBJ2-1, with 13 bases aligning to TRBD2. Trimming cost V 6 bases and J 6 bases; bases outside gene matches: 5. CDR1 is MNHNY, CDR2 SVGAGI, per germline (reference sequence). The CDR3 contains 15 residues. The CDR3 DNA sequence: TGTGCCAGCAGACTCGGGACTAGCGGGACCAATGAGCAGTTCTTC. Translated: CASRLGTSGTNEQFF.

The chain recombines TRBV5-1 with TRBJ2-7, with 12 bases matching TRBD1. Trimming at V came to 4 bases and at J to 4 bases, leaving 18 bases not matched to a gene. The germline V gene has CDR1 SGHRS and CDR2 YFSETQ. This CDR3 contains 19 residues. This chain's CDR3 is CASSLTGGPGTGGQYEQYF. DNA for the CDR3: TGCGCCAGCAGCCTAACAGGCGGCCCCGGGACAGGGGGCCAGTACGAGCAGTACTTC.

The genes are TRBV2 and TRBJ2-6; D uncertain. From germline, CDR1 is SNHLY and CDR2 FYNNEI. V was cut by 6 bases and J by 0 bases, with 6 bases left in between. The CDR3 sequence is 14 residues long. The CDR3 region has the DNA TGTGCCAGCAGAGAGAACTCTGGGGCCAACGTCCTGACTTTC. Residues: CASRENSGANVLTF.

CDR3 nucleotide sequence: TGTGCCTGGAAAGGGACAGGGGGGAAGGGGACCCAGTACTTC. It encodes CAWKGTGGKGTQYF. The rearrangement links TRBV30 to TRBJ2-5; 11 bases agree with TRBD1. V lost 4 bases and J lost 7; bases outside the gene matches: 8. CDR3 length: 14 residues. CDR1 and CDR2 (germline): GTSNPN, SVGIG (reference sequence).

The chain couples TRBV6-5 to TRBJ1-2; 7 bases match TRBD1. The CDR3 is 14 amino acids. The germline gives CDR1 MNHEY, CDR2 SVGAGI. The V and J ends lost 4 bases and 8 bases, in that order; junction bases with no gene match: 10. The DNA of the CDR3 is TGTGCCAGCAGTTTGGAAGGAGGGGGCGTAGGCTACACCTTC. Protein: CASSLEGGGVGYTF.

The V call is TRBV30, the J call TRBJ1-1, with D possibly being TRBD1 (6 bases). CDR1 and CDR2 from the germline V gene are GTSNPN and SVGIG (reference sequence). V lost 4 bases to trimming and J lost 11 bases, with 20 bases between them. The CDR3 totals 13 residues. CDR3: CAWKSAGAGRAFF. The CDR3 coding sequence is TGTGCCTGGAAATCCGCGGGGGCGGGCCGGGCTTTCTTT.